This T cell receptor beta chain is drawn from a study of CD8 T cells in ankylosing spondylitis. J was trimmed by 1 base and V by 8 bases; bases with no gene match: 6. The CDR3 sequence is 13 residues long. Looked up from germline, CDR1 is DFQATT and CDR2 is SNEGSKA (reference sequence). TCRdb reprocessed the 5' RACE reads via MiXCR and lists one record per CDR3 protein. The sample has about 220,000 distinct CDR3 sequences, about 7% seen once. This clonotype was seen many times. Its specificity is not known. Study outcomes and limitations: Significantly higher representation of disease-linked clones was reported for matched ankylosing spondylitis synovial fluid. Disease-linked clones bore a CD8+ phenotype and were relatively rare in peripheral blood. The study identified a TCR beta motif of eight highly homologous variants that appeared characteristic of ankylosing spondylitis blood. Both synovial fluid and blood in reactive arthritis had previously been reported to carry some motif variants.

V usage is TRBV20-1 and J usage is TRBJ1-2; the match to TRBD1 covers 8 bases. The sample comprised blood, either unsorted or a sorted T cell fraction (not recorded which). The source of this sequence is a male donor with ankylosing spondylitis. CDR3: CSTPGQDNYGYTF. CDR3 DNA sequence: TGCAGTACCCCGGGACAGGATAACTATGGCTACACCTTC.